The rows below give T cell receptor beta chains drawn from one sample of a study of vaccination and CD4 T cells after COVID-19. TCRdb passed the PCR reads through MiXCR, listing each CDR3 protein once. The sample has under 20,000 distinct CDR3 sequences, approximately 70% seen once; the top ten hold 5.5%. Their cognate antigens are unknown. Sequencing was performed on CD4+ T cells from blood, cultured in vitro. These receptors all stem from a human donor who had recovered from COVID-19. The CDR3 runs from the conserved cysteine through the conserved F or W. The order of the fields is clone size, V gene, J gene, D gene, CDR3 protein, CDR3 DNA. D genes are given only for firm matches. Expanded clones are given a class, and other clones once, few, many or no size at all.

.	TRBV19	TRBJ1-1	.	CASSIRFEAFF	TGTGCCAGTAGTATCCGTTTTGAAGCTTTCTTT
.	TRBV7-2	TRBJ1-5	.	CASSSARSNQPQHF	TGTGCCAGCAGCTCAGCTCGTAGCAATCAGCCCCAGCATTTT
.	TRBV6-2/TRBV6-3	TRBJ2-1	TRBD1	CASRQGQGRWFF	TGTGCCAGCAGACAGGGACAGGGGAGGTGGTTCTTC
few	TRBV20-1	TRBJ1-5	TRBD1	CSAISTGANQPQHF	TGCAGTGCTATATCTACAGGGGCCAATCAGCCCCAGCATTTT
once	TRBV20-1	TRBJ2-7	.	CSARPTGGPNYEQYF	TGCAGTGCTAGACCGACCGGGGGGCCCAACTACGAGCAGTACTTC
.	TRBV19	TRBJ1-4	.	CATRGGTHEKLFF	TGTGCCACCCGGGGCGGGACACATGAAAAACTGTTTTTT
.	TRBV6-1	TRBJ2-3	TRBD2	CASRSGGDTQYF	TGTGCCAGCAGGAGCGGGGGGGATACGCAGTATTTT
.	TRBV20-1	TRBJ2-4	TRBD2	CSAGGVARVAKNIQYF	TGCAGTGCTGGGGGGGTGGCGAGGGTAGCCAAAAACATTCAGTACTTC
once	TRBV27	TRBJ2-1	.	CASRLVPAGGRNEQFF	TGTGCCAGCAGGCTTGTCCCTGCCGGGGGACGGAATGAGCAGTTCTTC
.	TRBV12-3/TRBV12-4	TRBJ2-1	TRBD1	CASWPRGQGPYNEQFF	TGTGCCAGCTGGCCTCGGGGACAGGGGCCCTACAATGAGCAGTTCTTC
.	TRBV5-1	TRBJ2-2	.	CASSSGTANTGELFF	TGCGCCAGCAGCTCCGGGACGGCAAACACCGGGGAGCTGTTTTTT
few	TRBV20-1	TRBJ2-5	TRBD2	CSAQPGLAEETQYF	TGCAGTGCCCAACCGGGACTAGCGGAAGAGACCCAGTACTTC
.	TRBV27	TRBJ2-7	TRBD1	CASRLQGAREQYF	TGTGCCAGCAGGTTACAGGGGGCCCGCGAGCAGTACTTC
.	TRBV20-1	TRBJ2-1	TRBD2	CSAQRDLNEQFF	TGCAGTGCACAGCGGGACCTCAATGAGCAGTTCTTC
.	TRBV20-1	TRBJ2-3	.	CSASFYGTDTQYF	TGCAGTGCTAGCTTTTATGGGACAGATACGCAGTATTTT
.	TRBV6-5	TRBJ1-1	.	CASSYSSRTEAFF	TGTGCCAGCAGTTACTCGTCCAGGACTGAAGCTTTCTTT
.	TRBV6-5	TRBJ1-2	.	CASSYDRGSIYGYTF	TGTGCCAGCAGTTATGATAGGGGCTCAATCTATGGCTACACCTTC
.	TRBV7-2	TRBJ2-3	.	CASSLVGGGTDTQYF	TGTGCCAGCAGCCTCGTTGGAGGGGGCACAGATACGCAGTATTTT
.	TRBV7-2	TRBJ2-7	TRBD2	CASSLASGSYEQYF	TGTGCCAGCAGCTTAGCCAGCGGGAGCTACGAGCAGTACTTC
.	TRBV6-1	TRBJ2-2	.	CASSANTGELFF	TGTGCCAGCAGTGCGAACACCGGGGAGCTGTTTTTT
.	TRBV7-2	TRBJ2-5	.	CASSSYRDRETQYF	TGTGCCAGCAGCTCCTACAGGGATAGAGAGACCCAGTACTTC
.	TRBV29-1	TRBJ2-1	.	CSVEDPTGLPYNEQFF	TGCAGCGTTGAAGATCCCACAGGCCTACCCTACAATGAGCAGTTCTTC
few	TRBV7-2	TRBJ1-2	TRBD1	CASTPGQGSYGYTF	TGTGCCAGTACACCGGGACAGGGGAGCTATGGCTACACCTTC
.	TRBV29-1	TRBJ2-7	.	CSGQGGSYEQYF	TGCAGCGGACAGGGAGGCAGCTACGAGCAGTACTTC
.	TRBV7-2	TRBJ2-7	TRBD2	CASSSGTSGSMRYEQYF	TGTGCCAGCAGCTCCGGGACTAGCGGGAGTATGCGCTACGAGCAGTACTTC
few	TRBV15	TRBJ1-5	.	CATSRDARAGDQPQHF	TGTGCCACCAGCAGAGATGCCAGGGCAGGGGATCAGCCCCAGCATTTT
.	TRBV7-9	TRBJ2-3	TRBD2	CASSLSGLAGWASTDTQYF	TGTGCCAGCAGCTTAAGTGGGCTAGCGGGGTGGGCTAGCACAGATACGCAGTATTTT
.	TRBV7-2	TRBJ2-7	.	CASSFPDRGEEQYF	TGTGCCAGCAGCTTTCCGGATAGGGGGGAGGAGCAGTACTTC
.	TRBV28	TRBJ1-5	TRBD1	CASSSPRGRNSNQPQHF	TGTGCCAGCAGCTCTCCCAGGGGGCGGAATAGCAATCAGCCCCAGCATTTT
.	TRBV7-8	TRBJ1-2	TRBD1	CASSSLQGARGYTF	TGTGCCAGCAGCTCCCTCCAGGGGGCCCGGGGCTACACCTTT
.	TRBV20-1	TRBJ2-3	.	CSARESLYTQYF	TGCAGTGCTAGAGAATCCCTATATACGCAGTATTTT
.	TRBV10-3	TRBJ1-2	.	CAISGQGHYGYTF	TGTGCCATCAGTGGCCAGGGACACTATGGCTACACCTTC
.	TRBV10-3	TRBJ2-7	.	CAISEGGSSYEQYF	TGTGCCATCAGTGAGGGTGGGTCCTCCTACGAGCAGTACTTC
.	TRBV20-1	TRBJ1-5	.	CSARDNPILFGNQPQHF	TGCAGTGCTAGAGATAACCCCATCCTTTTCGGCAATCAGCCCCAGCATTTT
.	TRBV28	TRBJ1-6	TRBD1	CASSLYRGNSPLHF	TGTGCCAGCAGTTTATACAGGGGGAATTCACCCCTCCACTTT
.	TRBV4-1	TRBJ2-5	TRBD2	CASSQDLAGAEKTQYF	TGCGCCAGCAGCCAAGACTTAGCGGGAGCAGAAAAGACCCAGTACTTC
.	TRBV20-1	TRBJ1-5	.	CSASEGGRNQPQHF	TGCAGTGCTAGTGAGGGTGGGCGCAATCAGCCCCAGCATTTT
.	TRBV6-1	TRBJ1-2	TRBD1	CASRQGILVGYTF	TGTGCCAGCAGACAGGGGATACTCGTGGGCTACACCTTC
.	TRBV6-5	TRBJ2-7	TRBD1	CASSSNRGSNEQYF	TGTGCCAGCAGTTCTAACAGGGGCTCGAACGAGCAGTACTTC
.	TRBV4-1	TRBJ2-7	TRBD1	CASSHALMVGQGSYEQYF	TGCGCCAGCAGCCACGCTCTCATGGTGGGACAGGGGAGCTACGAGCAGTACTTC